One and the same sample provided the 7 T cell receptor beta chains below, sequenced in a study of breast tumors, draining lymph nodes, adjacent tissues. TCRdb re-called the multiplex PCR reads through MiXCR, storing one row per CDR3 protein. The sample yields approximately 250,000 distinct CDR3 sequences, nearly 35% seen once. The lymph nodes were axillary draining lymph nodes from breast cancer patients. Sequences were obtained from axillary lymph node tissue. The receptor set was obtained from a female donor with breast cancer. Some clones in this sample may be carry-over from other donors' samples.

This clonotype was seen only once. An end of the junction differs from the germline gene, which may be a read error. V and J are TRBV7-7 and TRBJ2-5, with 9 bases identical to TRBD2. This CDR3 comprises 15 residues. Germline V CDR1 and CDR2: SSHAT, FNYEAQ (reference sequence). In DNA, the CDR3 is TGTGCTAGCAGCTTAGGCGGGGGGGCTGAGGAGACCCAGCACTTC. It encodes CASSLGGGAEETQHF.

The rearrangement joins TRBV4-2 to TRBJ2-2; D might be TRBD1 (6 bases). Trimming removed 0 bases from V and 4 bases from J, with 12 bases in between. Germline V gene data show CDR1 as LGHNA and CDR2 as YNFKEQ. The length of the CDR3 is 16 residues. CDR3 nucleotide sequence: TGTGCCAGCAGCCAAGATGCCAACAGGGCCACCGGGGAGCTGTTTTTT. Its protein product is CASSQDANRATGELFF.

This clonotype was counted between two and nine times. This rearrangement joins TRBV19 to TRBJ1-1, with TRBD1 identical over 7 bases. The CDR3 is 14 amino acids. V lost 5 bases and J lost 4; bases outside the gene matches: 7. Germline assignment: CDR1 LNHDA and CDR2 SQIVND (reference sequence). The CDR3 sequence is CASSPTGRTTEAFF. Here the CDR3 DNA reads TGTGCCAGTAGTCCGACAGGGCGTACCACTGAAGCTTTCTTT.

A few counts support this clonotype. The chain is built from TRBV7-2 and TRBJ2-3; D is possibly TRBD2 (6 bases). Germline-derived CDR1 and CDR2 are SGHTA and FQGNSA. This CDR3 is built from 12 residues. Between the trimmed V and J ends, which lost 6 bases and 10 bases, there was a span of 14 bases. CDR3 residues: CASRSPSEPQYF. The CDR3 DNA reads TGTGCCAGCAGATCACCTAGCGAACCGCAGTATTTT.

The rearrangement links TRBV4-3 to TRBJ2-1, with D possibly TRBD1 on 5 matching bases. Trimming left V 4 bases short and J 1 base short, with 11 bases between. The CDR3 sequence is 15 residues long. Germline CDR1 and CDR2: LGHNA and YSLEER. As DNA, the CDR3 is TGCGCCAGCAGCCTATTGACAGTGTCCTACAATGAGCAGTTCTTC. It yields the protein CASSLLTVSYNEQFF.

The chain couples TRBV2 to TRBJ2-5, with D hard to call. Per germline, CDR1 SNHLY and CDR2 FYNNEI. Trimming stripped 9 bases from V and 7 bases from J, with 9 bases between. This CDR3 is built from 10 residues. CDR3 amino acids: CARSVGTQYF. The CDR3 region has the DNA TGTGCCAGGTCTGTGGGGACCCAGTACTTC. The full variable domain, rest sourced from reference TRBV2 and TRBJ2-5, is EPEVTQTPSHQVTQMGQEVILRCVPISNHLYFYWYRQILGQKVEFLVSFYNNEISEKSEIFDDQFSVERPDGSNFTLKIRSTKLEDSAMYFCARSVGTQYFGPGTRLLVL.

Points on this clonotype: This may stem from a read error, because a much larger clone lies one nucleotide away. This chain uses TRBV12-5 with TRBJ2-3, with 8 bases matching TRBD2. Germline V gene sequence: CDR1 LGHNT, CDR2 FRNRAP. The CDR3 is made up of 16 amino acids. CDR3 protein: CAIGFYQREMGDTQYF. For the CDR3, the DNA is TGTGCTATTGGTTTCTACCAGCGGGAGATGGGAGATACGCAGTATTTT.